Listed here are 20 T cell receptor beta chains from one sample, sequenced in a study of vaccination and CD4 T cells after COVID-19. TCRdb re-called the PCR reads with MiXCR, one entry per CDR3 protein. The sample includes about 15,000 distinct CDR3 sequences, less than 70% seen only once; the top ten take about 1.1%. The material was CD4+ T cells from blood, obtained after SARS-CoV-2 vaccination. These receptors all come from a human donor who had recovered from COVID-19.

The genes are TRBV6-2 or TRBV6-3 and TRBJ2-6, with D hard to call. From germline, CDR1 is MNHEY and CDR2 SVGEGT. V lost 7 bases, J lost 3 bases, and 7 bases lay in between. This CDR3 comprises 13 residues. The CDR3 DNA sequence: TGTGCCAGCACCCCCCTTGGGGCCAACGTCCTGACTTTC. It is translated as CASTPLGANVLTF.

This clonotype has just one count. The chain carries TRBV2 and TRBJ2-3, with a weak D call TRBD1 (5 bases). The V end was cut by 7 bases, the J end by 0 bases, with 14 bases between. This CDR3 contains 15 residues. Per the germline V gene, CDR1 is SNHLY and CDR2 is FYNNEI. This chain's CDR3 is CASNVVTGSTDTQYF. In DNA, the CDR3 is TGTGCCAGCAACGTTGTAACAGGCAGCACAGATACGCAGTATTTT.

The CDR3 DNA reads TGTGCCAGCAGCGTAACAGGGAGCACTGAAGCTTTCTTT. Encoded protein: CASSVTGSTEAFF. V usage is TRBV11-2 and J usage is TRBJ1-1; TRBD1 might be the D (6 bases). Per the germline V gene, CDR1 is SGHAT and CDR2 is FQNNGV. The CDR3 extends over 13 amino acids. Trimming shortened V by 5 bases and J by 4 bases, and 11 bases separated the two germline ends.

The genes are TRBV12-3 or TRBV12-4 and TRBJ1-2, with a possible D match to TRBD1 (5 bases). Between the trimmed V and J ends, which lost 3 bases and 1 base, there was a span of 6 bases. The CDR3 is made up of 13 amino acids. The CDR3 nucleotides read TGTGCCAGCAGTTTTCAGGGTAACTATGGCTACACCTTC. Translation gives CASSFQGNYGYTF.

The V gene is TRBV2, the J gene TRBJ2-5, with 7 bases lining up with TRBD1. This CDR3 is built from 13 residues. Germline V gives CDR1 SNHLY, CDR2 FYNNEI. J was trimmed by 3 bases and V by 10 bases; bases with no gene match: 8. CDR3 nucleotide sequence: TGTGCCATCCAGACCACAGGGGAAGAGACCCAGTACTTC. It is translated as CAIQTTGEETQYF.

The sample holds a few counts of this clonotype. The CDR3 DNA follows: TGCAGTGCTCGGAGGACTAGCGGTGCTAAATCCTACAATGAGCAGTTCTTC. This translates into CSARRTSGAKSYNEQFF. The chain links TRBV20-1 to TRBJ2-1, with 10 bases aligning to TRBD2. The germline V gene encodes CDR1 DFQATT and CDR2 SNEGSKA (reference sequence). The CDR3 extends over 17 amino acids. J lost 1 base, V lost 5 bases, and 11 bases had no gene match.

This sequence joins TRBV6-4 and TRBJ2-1; 9 nucleotides line up with TRBD2. Germline CDR1 and CDR2: MRHNA and SNTAGT. CDR3 length equals 15 residues. The V gene end was trimmed by 0 bases and the J gene end by 8 bases; junction bases not matched to a gene: 5. The CDR3 sequence: CASSDSVAGAYEQFF. The CDR3 DNA follows: TGTGCCAGCAGTGACTCGGTAGCGGGAGCCTATGAGCAGTTCTTC.

This chain uses TRBV19 with TRBJ1-5; the D is unclear. This CDR3 has 13 amino acids. V was shortened by 6 bases and J by 11 bases, with 17 bases between the two germline ends. Germline lookup yields CDR1 LNHDA and CDR2 SQIVND (reference sequence). The CDR3 sequence is CASSIDTQDTQHF. CDR3 nucleotide sequence: TGTGCCAGTAGCATTGACACCCAGGATACCCAGCATTTT.

The J gene is TRBJ2-5, the V gene TRBV10-3; the D gene is possibly TRBD1 (5 bases). CDR3 size: 17 residues. V gave up 3 bases and J gave up 4 bases, with 21 bases separating them. CDR1 is ENHRY and CDR2 is SYGVKD in the germline V gene. The CDR3 DNA is TGTGCCATCAGTGATACCCAAGTCCTCGACAGAGCAGAGACCCAGTACTTC. This codes for CAISDTQVLDRAETQYF.

This clonotype was picked up one time. The chain is built from TRBV6-4 and TRBJ2-3, with a weak D call TRBD1 (5 bases). The germline V gene has CDR1 MRHNA and CDR2 SNTAGT. V lost 6 bases, J lost 5 bases, and 9 bases lay in between. CDR3 size: 12 residues. The CDR3 nucleotides are TGTGCCAGCAGAAAAAGGGGAGATACGCAGTATTTT. It translates to CASRKRGDTQYF.

The rearrangement links TRBV24-1 to TRBJ2-1; the match to TRBD1 covers 7 bases. With 4 bases clipped from V and 2 bases from J, the junction kept 13 bases outside the gene matches. The CDR3 runs to 18 residues. Germline V gene sequence: CDR1 KGHDR, CDR2 SFDVKD. Written as DNA, the CDR3 is TGTGCCACCAGTGACCCGGGACAGCCCGGGCGGACCTACAATGAGCAGTTCTTC. Translation: CATSDPGQPGRTYNEQFF.

The chain couples TRBV20-1 to TRBJ1-2; 7 bases align to TRBD1. CDR3 size: 14 residues. Germline lookup yields CDR1 DFQATT and CDR2 SNEGSKA (reference sequence). After removal of 5 bases from V and 4 bases from J, the junction contained 10 bases not matched to a gene. The CDR3 spells CSADTGATIYGYTF. CDR3 bases: TGCAGTGCTGACACAGGGGCTACTATCTATGGCTACACCTTC.

This clonotype is a singleton in its sample. V and J are TRBV15 and TRBJ2-3; 8 bases fit TRBD2. The ends lost 5 bases at V and 0 bases at J; junction bases unmatched: 10. The germline CDR1 and CDR2 sequences are LNHNV and YYDKDF (reference sequence). This CDR3 spans 17 amino acids. The CDR3 DNA sequence: TGTGCCACCAGCTTACAGGTAGCGGGAAGAAGCACAGATACGCAGTATTTT. It translates to CATSLQVAGRSTDTQYF.

The genes are TRBV28 and TRBJ2-7; D possibly corresponds to TRBD2 (5 bases). This CDR3 region has 13 residues. Trimming pared 8 bases from V and 5 bases from J, leaving 16 bases between. The germline V gene encodes CDR1 MDHEN and CDR2 SYDVKM. The CDR3, as DNA: TGTGCCAGCGGCCAAGGAGCCGGGGACGAGCAGTACTTC. Protein product: CASGQGAGDEQYF.

V and J are TRBV27 and TRBJ2-7; 10 positions agree with TRBD2. The CDR3 consists of 14 residues. V trimming: 5 bases; J trimming: 7 bases; junction bases outside the gene matches: 8. Looked up from germline, CDR1 is MNHEY and CDR2 is SMNVEV (reference sequence). CDR3 amino acids: CASSKREGPWEQYF. CDR3 in DNA: TGTGCCAGCAGTAAGCGGGAGGGCCCTTGGGAGCAGTACTTC.

This clonotype was detected once. DNA for the CDR3: TGTGCCAGCAGCCAAGGAGGGTACGGGATAGTCGGCAATCAGCCCCAGCATTTT. Translated: CASSQGGYGIVGNQPQHF. The chain has TRBV28 and TRBJ1-5; D remains ambiguous. CDR3 length equals 18 residues. Germline CDR1 is MDHEN and CDR2 is SYDVKM. V shed 6 bases and J shed 2 bases, with 23 bases lying between them.

V usage is TRBV6-1 and J usage is TRBJ2-7; perhaps TRBD2 as D (5 bases). CDR1 is MNHNS and CDR2 is SASEGT in the germline V gene. CDR3 length: 14 residues. V lost 8 bases, J lost 2 bases, and 16 bases lay in between. CDR3 in DNA: TGTGCCAGCGCGGGCTCGGGTTTCCCCTACGAGCAGTACTTC. Encoded protein: CASAGSGFPYEQYF.

V and J are TRBV20-1 and TRBJ1-6; D is unresolved. The CDR3 contains 13 residues. The V end was cut by 3 bases, the J end by 9 bases, with 12 bases between. Germline V gene data show CDR1 as DFQATT and CDR2 as SNEGSKA (reference sequence). CDR3 amino acids: CSARAVGGSPLHF. CDR3 nucleotide sequence: TGCAGTGCTAGGGCAGTAGGTGGTTCACCCCTCCACTTT.

This chain links TRBV20-1 with TRBJ2-1; possibly TRBD2 for D (5 bases). V gave up 1 base and J gave up 4 bases, with 20 bases separating them. From germline, CDR1 is DFQATT and CDR2 SNEGSKA (reference sequence). CDR3 size: 17 residues. The CDR3 here is CSARVETPTRGYNEQFF. The CDR3 DNA reads as TGCAGTGCTAGAGTTGAAACACCCACAAGAGGGTACAATGAGCAGTTCTTC.

This clonotype was picked up a small number of times. This chain links TRBV20-1 with TRBJ1-2, with a weak D call TRBD1 (5 bases). V lost 0 bases, J lost 4 bases, and 12 bases lay in between. This CDR3 is 14 amino acids long. The V gene's germline CDR1 is DFQATT and CDR2 SNEGSKA (reference sequence). In nucleotides, the CDR3 is TGCAGTGCTAGAGAGCCCAGGGTTGTCTATGGCTACACCTTC. It specifies CSAREPRVVYGYTF.